These 14 T cell receptor beta chains originate from one sample sequenced in a study of OX40 agonist ivuxolimab in advanced cancers. The method was immunoSEQ multiplex PCR; TCRdb's version includes in-frame clones alone and lacks a portion of them. The sample carries under 50,000 clones, over 60% recorded once. The sample here was CD4+ or CD8+ T cells sorted from blood, taken in a trial of the OX40 agonist ivuxolimab. The source of these receptors is an adult with an advanced solid tumor such as melanoma, head and neck, liver or kidney cancer.

The J gene is TRBJ2-5, the V gene TRBV27, with D maybe TRBD2 (5 bases). Per germline, CDR1 MNHEY and CDR2 SMNVEV (reference sequence). The V end lost 10 bases, the J end lost 6 bases, and 21 bases lay between the germline ends. This CDR3 is 14 amino acids long. The CDR3 protein is CATKRNAAQQTQYF. The CDR3 coding sequence is TGTGCCACCAAGCGGAATGCGGCACAACAGACCCAGTACTTC.

The gene calls are TRBV11-2 and TRBJ2-1, with D hard to call. The V gene's germline CDR1 is SGHAT and CDR2 FQNNGV. The CDR3 has 12 amino acids. Trimming cost V 5 bases and J 9 bases, with 11 bases left between them. CDR3 in DNA: TGTGCCAGCAGCGAAATTCAAGCTGAGCAGTTCTTC. Residues: CASSEIQAEQFF.

V and J are TRBV5-1 and TRBJ2-7; the D gene is possibly TRBD2 (6 bases). The CDR3 sequence is 15 residues long. From germline, CDR1 is SGHRS and CDR2 YFSETQ. V gave up 4 bases and J gave up 2 bases, with 16 bases separating them. CDR3 nucleotide sequence: TGCGCCAGCAGCCCGTTAGCGGAGCGGACCTACGAGCAGTACTTC. This sequence encodes CASSPLAERTYEQYF.

This rearrangement joins TRBV7-9 to TRBJ2-4; D is unclear. V lost 1 base to trimming and J lost 15 bases, with 16 bases between them. The CDR3 consists of 13 residues. Germline CDR1 is SEHNR and CDR2 is FQNEAQ (reference sequence). The CDR3 DNA follows: TGTGCCAGCAGCTTAGGGACCGCGTCCCCCATGTACTTC. It is translated as CASSLGTASPMYF.

This sequence joins TRBV6-5 and TRBJ2-7; 9 positions match TRBD1. The germline V gene encodes CDR1 MNHEY and CDR2 SVGAGI. The CDR3 extends over 14 amino acids. V gave up 0 bases and J gave up 5 bases; unmatched junction bases: 2. The CDR3: CASSYSGTGNEQYF. CDR3 coding DNA: TGTGCCAGCAGTTACTCCGGGACAGGGAACGAGCAGTACTTC.

V usage is TRBV7-9 and J usage is TRBJ2-2; D is unresolved. This CDR3 region has 14 residues. CDR1 and CDR2 (germline): SEHNR, FQNEAQ (reference sequence). V was trimmed by 6 bases and J by 0 bases, leaving 8 bases between them. In DNA, the CDR3 is TGTGCCAGCAGGTACACTTCGAACACCGGGGAGCTGTTTTTT. Translation gives CASRYTSNTGELFF.

Only one count was recorded for this clone. The chain couples TRBV4-2 to TRBJ1-4; 8 bases match TRBD1. The trim removed 3 bases at V and 7 bases at J, leaving 22 bases unmatched. The CDR3 has 20 residues. CDR1 and CDR2 from the germline V gene are LGHNA and YNFKEQ. As DNA, the CDR3 is TGTGCCAGCAGCCATGCCTATCGGCCGGGACAGGCCCAACGGGCTGAAAAACTGTTTTTT. It yields the protein CASSHAYRPGQAQRAEKLFF.

This sequence joins TRBV7-2 and TRBJ2-3; no definite D call. Trimming shortened V by 1 base and J by 3 bases, and 14 bases separated the two germline ends. This CDR3 is built from 16 residues. The germline V gene has CDR1 SGHTA and CDR2 FQGNSA. The CDR3 bases are TGTGCCAGCAGCTTAGAGGGTAGAAGGGCGACAGATACGCAGTATTTT. Translated: CASSLEGRRATDTQYF.

V and J are TRBV27 and TRBJ1-5; no reliable D call. Trimming stripped 5 bases from V and 3 bases from J, with 8 bases between. CDR3 size: 13 residues. Germline loops: CDR1 MNHEY, CDR2 SMNVEV (reference sequence). The CDR3 region is CASSHSSNQPQHF. CDR3 bases: TGTGCCAGCAGTCACAGTTCCAATCAGCCCCAGCATTTT.

DNA of the CDR3: TGCAGCGTTGAATATCCCTATGGCTACACCTTC. Translation: CSVEYPYGYTF. V usage is TRBV29-1 and J usage is TRBJ1-2; D not certain. Germline CDR1 reads SQVTM; CDR2 reads ANQGSEA. CDR3 size: 11 residues. V was pared by 2 bases and J by 4 bases, with 5 bases between.

The genes are TRBV7-2 and TRBJ2-7; TRBD2 matches at 9 bases. The CDR3 loop spans 16 amino acids. Germline CDR1 and CDR2: SGHTA and FQGNSA. Trimming at V came to 1 base and at J to 5 bases, leaving 9 bases not matched to a gene. CDR3 sequence (DNA): TGTGCCAGCAGCTTAGTTTTCGCGGGAGGGGTCGACGAGCAGTACTTC. It is translated as CASSLVFAGGVDEQYF. The whole variable domain, remainder taken from reference TRBV7-2 and TRBJ2-7, is GAGVSQSPSNKVTEKGKDVELRCDPISGHTALYWYRQSLGQGLEFLIYFQGNSAPDKSGLPSDRFSAERTGGSVSTLTIQRTQQEDSAVYLCASSLVFAGGVDEQYFGPGTRLTVT.

The V and J genes are TRBV15 and TRBJ2-3, with D perhaps given as TRBD1 or TRBD2 (6 bases each). CDR3 length: 15 amino acids. The V end lost 5 bases, the J end lost 3 bases, and 15 bases lay between the germline ends. Looked up from germline, CDR1 is LNHNV and CDR2 is YYDKDF (reference sequence). CDR3 nucleotides: TGTGCCACCAGCCTTCCGGGGGCCTTTACAGATACGCAGTATTTT. The encoded protein is CATSLPGAFTDTQYF.

This chain joins TRBV30 and TRBJ1-1; maybe TRBD1 (5 bases). The V and J ends lost 3 bases and 0 bases respectively, with 11 bases between them. Germline lookup yields CDR1 GTSNPN and CDR2 SVGIG (reference sequence). This CDR3 is built from 14 residues. The CDR3 region is CAWRVDRLNTEAFF. Here the CDR3 DNA reads TGTGCCTGGAGGGTCGACAGACTGAACACTGAAGCTTTCTTT.

Here the CDR3 DNA reads TGTGCCAGCAGCTATAGGGTGGGACAGGGGGCTTCGTACGAGCAGTACTTC. Translated: CASSYRVGQGASYEQYF. The chain has TRBV7-2 and TRBJ2-5; 12 bases match TRBD1. The closer fit of TRBJ2-7 to the DNA end suggests the J call may be wrong. The V gene's germline CDR1 is SGHTA and CDR2 FQGNSA. The CDR3 extends over 17 amino acids.